The next 30 T cell receptor beta chains were all read from a single sample in a study of identical twins. A single record per CDR3 protein comes from TCRdb applying MiXCR to the 5' RACE reads. The data hold about 530,000 distinct CDR3 sequences, with roughly 15% observed a single time. The sample also formed part of further work on yellow fever vaccine responses in identical twins.

Sequenced material: CD4+ T cells sorted from blood. All receptors come from a young woman in good health.

The table lists this clonotype with a few counts. The rearrangement links TRBV5-1 to TRBJ1-4; 9 bases agree with TRBD1. The germline V gene has CDR1 SGHRS and CDR2 YFSETQ. The CDR3 sequence is 16 residues long. V lost 4 bases and J lost 7; bases outside the gene matches: 11. The CDR3 DNA is TGCGCCAGCAGCCCACCGACCGGGACAGGGAGTGAAAAACTGTTTTTT. Translation: CASSPPTGTGSEKLFF.

In this sample, this clonotype turned up a few times. This chain joins TRBV10-3 and TRBJ2-7; TRBD2 matches 10 bases. Trimming took 2 bases from V and 7 from J; bases not matched to a gene: 8. Looked up from germline, CDR1 is ENHRY and CDR2 is SYGVKD. The CDR3 is 15 residues long. DNA of the CDR3: TGTGCCATCAGTGAGGGAGCGGGGGGGTCCTTGGAGCAGTACGTC. This gives the protein CAISEGAGGSLEQYV.

The V and J genes are TRBV10-3 and TRBJ2-1; TRBD2 matches 7 bases. Germline V gene sequence: CDR1 ENHRY, CDR2 SYGVKD. J was trimmed by 7 bases and V by 10 bases; bases with no gene match: 16. The CDR3 sequence is 15 residues long. CDR3 sequence reads: CATVLTRERGNEQFF. Written as DNA, the CDR3 is TGTGCCACCGTTCTTACGCGGGAGAGAGGGAATGAGCAGTTCTTC.

V gene TRBV5-1 combines with J gene TRBJ1-4; D ambiguous. V was pared by 4 bases and J by 7 bases, with 14 bases between. Per germline, CDR1 SGHRS and CDR2 YFSETQ. The CDR3 loop spans 14 amino acids. CDR3 loop: CASSLSWIGEKLFF. In nucleotides, the CDR3 is TGCGCCAGCAGCCTCAGCTGGATAGGTGAAAAACTGTTTTTT.

In this sample, this clonotype turned up a few times. The chain links TRBV7-9 to TRBJ1-3; D possibly corresponds to TRBD1 (5 bases). This CDR3 contains 14 residues. Trimming removed 5 bases at V and 5 bases at J, with 13 bases between. Germline V gives CDR1 SEHNR, CDR2 FQNEAQ (reference sequence). CDR3 sequence reads: CASSLQTERNTIYF. The CDR3 DNA sequence: TGTGCCAGCAGCCTGCAGACAGAAAGAAACACCATATATTTT.

This clonotype has ten or more counts. The chain couples TRBV14 to TRBJ1-1; possibly TRBD1 for D (5 bases). V shed 6 bases and J shed 2 bases, with 13 bases lying between them. Germline assignment: CDR1 SGHDN and CDR2 FVKESK. The length of the CDR3 is 14 residues. The CDR3 bases are TGTGCCAGCAGGGCGGGACGGAGAAACACTGAAGCTTTCTTT. This encodes CASRAGRRNTEAFF.

The chain employs TRBV11-2 and TRBJ1-4; D is undetermined. The CDR3 is made up of 13 amino acids. The germline V gene has CDR1 SGHAT and CDR2 FQNNGV. V was shortened by 1 base and J by 7 bases, with 7 bases between the two germline ends. CDR3: CASSLGGREKLFF. CDR3 nucleotides: TGTGCCAGCAGCTTAGGTGGCCGTGAAAAACTGTTTTTT. Supplemented by reference TRBV11-2 and TRBJ1-4, the full variable domain reads EAGVAQSPRYKIIEKRQSVAFWCNPISGHATLYWYQQILGQGPKLLIQFQNNGVVDDSQLPKDRFSAERLKGVDSTLKIQPAKLEDSAVYLCASSLGGREKLFFGSGTQLSVL.

V usage is TRBV7-2 and J usage is TRBJ2-7, with TRBD2 identical over 10 bases. The V gene end was trimmed by 1 base and the J gene end by 1 base; junction bases not matched to a gene: 1. The CDR3 has 15 amino acids. In germline, CDR1 is SGHTA, CDR2 FQGNSA. The CDR3 DNA is TGTGCCAGCAGCTTAGTAGCGGGGGGATCCTACGAGCAGTACGTC. The encoded protein is CASSLVAGGSYEQYV.

This chain links TRBV6-1 with TRBJ2-1, with D possibly TRBD1 on 5 matching bases. The CDR3 spans 14 residues. The V gene's germline CDR1 is MNHNS and CDR2 SASEGT. The ends were cut back, 3 bases at V and 7 bases at J, with 13 bases in the middle. CDR3 nucleotide sequence: TGTGCCAGCAGTGATACGTCAGGGTTAAATGAGCAGTTCTTC. It translates to CASSDTSGLNEQFF.

The J gene is TRBJ1-4, the V gene TRBV3-1; unclear D gene. V was shortened by 4 bases and J by 0 bases, with 9 bases between the two germline ends. Germline CDR1 and CDR2: LGHDT and YNNKEL (reference sequence). This CDR3 has 15 residues. Written as DNA, the CDR3 is TGTGCCAGCAGCCCACCCGGGACAACTAATGAAAAACTGTTTTTT. Translating it yields CASSPPGTTNEKLFF.

The chain employs TRBV28 and TRBJ2-7; D is possibly TRBD2 (5 bases). Germline V gene lookup returns CDR1 MDHEN and CDR2 SYDVKM. The CDR3 length is 13 residues. Trimming removed 6 bases at V and 4 bases at J, with 13 bases between. The CDR3 reads CASSLGSRYEQYF. CDR3 DNA sequence: TGTGCCAGCAGCCTAGGGAGCAGGTACGAGCAGTACTTC.

In its sample, this clonotype was seen a few times. The chain couples TRBV28 to TRBJ2-7; the D gene is possibly TRBD1 (6 bases). Germline loops: CDR1 MDHEN, CDR2 SYDVKM. Trimming left V 0 bases short and J 1 base short, with 7 bases between. CDR3 length equals 14 residues. The DNA of the CDR3 is TGTGCCAGCAGTTTATGGGACAGATCCTACGAGCAGTACGTC. As protein: CASSLWDRSYEQYV.

V is TRBV29-1 and J is TRBJ2-2; D is ambiguous. The V end was cut by 4 bases, the J end by 5 bases, with 14 bases between. Per germline, CDR1 SQVTM and CDR2 ANQGSEA. This CDR3 contains 14 residues. DNA of the CDR3: TGCAGCGTTGTTCAAGAGAGTGGGACCGGGGAGCTGTTTTTT. This gives the protein CSVVQESGTGELFF.

This clonotype has ten or more counts. The chain carries TRBV12-3 or TRBV12-4 and TRBJ2-1, with D perhaps TRBD2 (6 bases). This CDR3 has 15 residues. The V and J ends lost 8 bases and 5 bases respectively, with 19 bases between them. The CDR3 sequence is CASLHQAGFNNEQFF. DNA of the CDR3: TGTGCCAGCCTTCACCAGGCGGGGTTCAACAATGAGCAGTTCTTC.

This clonotype came up a few times. V and J are TRBV11-2 and TRBJ2-2; D not resolved. Germline CDR1 reads SGHAT; CDR2 reads FQNNGV. The V gene lost 7 bases and the J gene lost 4 bases, with 13 bases spanning the gap. The CDR3 has 14 residues. Here the CDR3 reads CASNPGSFTGELFF. The CDR3, as DNA: TGTGCCAGCAACCCCGGGTCTTTCACCGGGGAGCTGTTTTTT.

There are a few counts of this clonotype. In DNA form, the CDR3 reads TGTGCCAGCAGCGCAAGACAGGAAACCAATGACTACACCTTC. Protein sequence: CASSARQETNDYTF. The V call is TRBV11-2, the J call TRBJ1-2; the D gene is possibly TRBD1 (6 bases). The V end was cut by 5 bases, the J end by 10 bases, with 20 bases between. The CDR3 sequence is 14 residues long. Per germline, CDR1 SGHAT and CDR2 FQNNGV.

Many counts were recorded for this clonotype. V gene TRBV5-6 combines with J gene TRBJ1-5; 8 bases agree with TRBD1. In germline, CDR1 is SGHDT, CDR2 YYEEEE. This CDR3 contains 15 residues. After removal of 4 bases from V and 4 bases from J, the junction contained 7 bases not matched to a gene. CDR3 protein: CASSLGQGLNQPQHF. In DNA, the CDR3 is TGTGCCAGCAGCCTCGGACAGGGCTTGAATCAGCCCCAGCATTTT.

The chain's CDR3 is CSARVGGAIDSYNEQFF. The DNA of the CDR3 is TGCAGTGCTAGAGTGGGGGGGGCCATAGACTCCTACAATGAGCAGTTCTTC. J is TRBJ2-1 and V is TRBV20-1, with D perhaps matching TRBD2 (7 bases). Germline CDR1 and CDR2: DFQATT and SNEGSKA (reference sequence). V dropped 1 base and J dropped 0 bases, with 16 bases sitting between them. The CDR3 contains 17 residues.

The chain uses TRBV5-1 and TRBJ1-2, with TRBD1 identical over 7 bases. Germline CDR1 is SGHRS and CDR2 is YFSETQ. V lost 3 bases and J lost 2; bases outside the gene matches: 4. This CDR3 contains 14 residues. The CDR3 sequence is CASSSGQVNYGYTF. In nucleotides, the CDR3 is TGCGCCAGCAGCTCCGGACAGGTCAACTATGGCTACACCTTC. The whole variable domain, filled in from reference TRBV5-1 and TRBJ1-2, reads KAGVTQTPRYLIKTRGQQVTLSCSPISGHRSVSWYQQTPGQGLQFLFEYFSETQRNKGNFPGRFSGRQFSNSRSEMNVSTLELGDSALYLCASSSGQVNYGYTFGSGTRLTVV.

The chain uses TRBV20-1 and TRBJ2-7, with TRBD2 matching 8 bases. CDR1 DFQATT and CDR2 SNEGSKA come from the germline V gene (reference sequence). The V gene end was trimmed by 0 bases and the J gene end by 3 bases; junction bases not matched to a gene: 4. The CDR3 length is 14 residues. The CDR3 loop reads CSARDGTSGYEQYF. In nucleotides, the CDR3 is TGCAGTGCTAGAGATGGAACTAGCGGCTACGAGCAGTACTTC.

This clonotype was seen at least ten times. The V and J genes are TRBV24-1 and TRBJ2-1, with D unresolved. Trimming cost V 4 bases and J 0 bases, with 12 bases left between them. Per germline, CDR1 KGHDR and CDR2 SFDVKD. This CDR3 is built from 16 residues. The chain's CDR3 is CATSEFKVSSYNEQFF. Here the CDR3 DNA reads TGTGCCACCAGTGAATTTAAGGTCAGCTCCTACAATGAGCAGTTCTTC.

The chain uses TRBV20-1 and TRBJ2-1; 10 bases are shared with TRBD1. Losses at the gene ends were 3 bases for V and 2 bases for J; bases not matched to a gene: 7. This CDR3 is built from 16 residues. CDR1 DFQATT and CDR2 SNEGSKA come from the germline V gene (reference sequence). The CDR3 DNA reads TGCAGTGCTAGTCCGCCGACAGGGGGCACCTACAATGAGCAGTTCTTC. Its translation is CSASPPTGGTYNEQFF.

This clonotype was detected only a few times. The chain has TRBV29-1 and TRBJ2-5; D call uncertain. The V end lost 4 bases, the J end lost 4 bases, and 13 bases lay between the germline ends. Germline assignment: CDR1 SQVTM and CDR2 ANQGSEA. The CDR3 has 13 amino acids. The CDR3 DNA sequence: TGCAGCGTTGGGAAACACCTCGGAGAGACCCAGTACTTC. It codes for CSVGKHLGETQYF.

This clonotype has just a few counts. The chain recombines TRBV12-3 or TRBV12-4 with TRBJ2-7; D is perhaps TRBD1 (6 bases). The CDR3 runs to 15 residues. The V end was cut by 3 bases, the J end by 0 bases, with 12 bases between. CDR3 residues: CASSFRAGVSYEQYF. As DNA, the CDR3 is TGTGCCAGCAGTTTTAGGGCAGGGGTCTCCTACGAGCAGTACTTC.

This clonotype was seen more than once but under ten times. The gene calls are TRBV18 and TRBJ2-7; D is possibly TRBD2 (6 bases). This CDR3 region has 14 residues. V lost 3 bases and J lost 7, with 16 bases in between. Germline loops: CDR1 KGHSH, CDR2 LQKENI. Here the CDR3 reads CASSPERRSGEQYF. Here the CDR3 DNA reads TGTGCCAGCTCACCCGAAAGGCGAAGCGGGGAGCAGTACTTC. The whole variable domain, remainder taken from reference TRBV18 and TRBJ2-7, is NAGVMQNPRHLVRRRGQEARLRCSPMKGHSHVYWYRQLPEEGLKFMVYLQKENIIDESGMPKERFSAEFPKEGPSILRIQQVVRGDSAAYFCASSPERRSGEQYFGPGTRLTVT.

This chain connects TRBV10-3 to TRBJ2-3, with 10 nucleotides matching TRBD2. The CDR3 has 13 residues. From germline, CDR1 is ENHRY and CDR2 SYGVKD. The trim removed 8 bases at V and 3 bases at J, leaving 2 bases unmatched. CDR3 DNA: TGTGCCATCGGACTAGCGGAGACAGATACGCAGTATTTT. It specifies CAIGLAETDTQYF.

The chain couples TRBV24-1 to TRBJ2-3; TRBD2 agrees at 8 bases. The trim removed 3 bases at V and 6 bases at J, leaving 10 bases unmatched. CDR1 and CDR2 (germline): KGHDR, SFDVKD. The CDR3 has 16 amino acids. The CDR3 loop is CATSDTGLVGADTQYF. In DNA form, the CDR3 reads TGTGCCACCAGTGATACGGGACTAGTAGGGGCGGATACGCAGTATTTT.

This clonotype was detected a few times. This sequence joins TRBV20-1 and TRBJ2-2; unclear D gene. V lost 8 bases and J 2 bases, leaving 12 bases between the germline ends. This CDR3 is 13 amino acids long. Looked up from germline, CDR1 is DFQATT and CDR2 is SNEGSKA (reference sequence). The CDR3, as DNA: TGCAGTACTGGCCTACTCAACACCGGGGAGCTGTTTTTT. It specifies CSTGLLNTGELFF.

The chain couples TRBV10-3 to TRBJ2-2; a weak D match, TRBD2 (5 bases). With 2 bases removed from V and 1 base from J, the gap between germline ends came to 5 bases. Germline CDR1 reads ENHRY; CDR2 reads SYGVKD. The length of the CDR3 is 14 residues. CDR3 amino acids: CAISEAGNTGELFF. The CDR3 nucleotides are TGTGCCATCAGTGAGGCGGGGAACACCGGGGAGCTGTTTTTT.

V and J are TRBV24-1 and TRBJ2-1; D possibly uses TRBD1 or TRBD2 (7 bases each). The length of the CDR3 is 14 residues. With 3 bases removed from V and 5 bases from J, the gap between germline ends came to 10 bases. Germline V gene data show CDR1 as KGHDR and CDR2 as SFDVKD. This CDR3 is CATSDPGGDNEQFF. DNA for the CDR3: TGTGCCACCAGTGATCCAGGGGGGGACAATGAGCAGTTCTTC.